These T cell receptor beta chains were read from a single sample in a study of blood T cell repertoires in COVID-19. Here immunoSEQ multiplex PCR was the method, and the copy in TCRdb shows in-frame clones only, minus some. The sample comprises 250,000 to 350,000 clones, approximately 86% of which are singletons, and roughly 2% rests with the top ten. What was sequenced was peripheral blood. The receptors originated from a man in his late teens or twenties with active or convalescent COVID-19. Each CDR3 is given without its conserved first and last residue. The order of the fields is V gene, CDR3 length, clone size, J gene, CDR3 protein. Size values are once, few and many counts, or a class for expanded clones, and some rows have none.

>TRBV19|13|-|TRBJ1-5
ASSILLAGGQPQH
>TRBV5-8|13|-|TRBJ2-7
ASSAGQGLSYEQY
>TRBV27|11|-|TRBJ2-1
ASSLARDNEQF
>TRBV29-1|11|-|TRBJ1-2
SVERQSYYGYT
>TRBV7-2|13|-|TRBJ2-3
ASSTSGGDTDTQY
>TRBV5-6|11|-|TRBJ2-7
ASSLGSSYEQY
>TRBV7-9|12|few|TRBJ1-5
ASSDTTGDQPQH
>TRBV6-5|13|-|TRBJ1-2
ASSYQTGSPYGYT
>TRBV29-1|11|-|TRBJ1-1
SFRMGGYTEAF
>TRBV5-1|13|-|TRBJ1-1
ASSLEWGVNTEAF
>TRBV18|13|-|TRBJ1-2
ASSPRLTNNYGYT
>TRBV5-1|11|once|TRBJ1-1
ASSLDLNTEAF
>TRBV2|11|-|TRBJ2-1
ASRMGLLGEQF
>TRBV6-1|13|-|TRBJ2-3
ASSDGTESTDTQY
>TRBV28|13|-|TRBJ2-3
ASAYAGISTDTQY
>TRBV5-1|11|-|TRBJ1-2
ASSRGQSYGYT
>TRBV7-6|13|-|TRBJ2-7
ASSLGTGEGNEQY
>TRBV6-5|11|-|TRBJ2-7
ASRTSGKYEQY
>TRBV3-1/TRBV3-2|13|-|TRBJ2-1
ASSQDRPPGHEQF
>TRBV9|13|-|TRBJ1-3
ASSPQVFGGNTIY
>TRBV27|14|-|TRBJ2-5
ASSDGLAGVPETQY
>TRBV5-1|13|-|TRBJ2-5
ASSWSGRAEKTQY
>TRBV4-3|12|-|TRBJ1-1
ASSRGQGNTEAF
>TRBV11-2|13|-|TRBJ2-7
ASSLDGLAGFEQY
>TRBV7-8|13|-|TRBJ2-5
ASTIGGLAGETQY
>TRBV10-3|14|-|TRBJ1-3
AISASSLNPGNTIY
>TRBV5-1|14|once|TRBJ2-3
ASSSGLAGGLDTQY
>TRBV19|15|few|TRBJ2-1
ASSPEDISYSYNEQF
>TRBV5-5|13|-|TRBJ1-2
ASSHSHATNYGYT
>TRBV3-1/TRBV3-2|10|few|TRBJ1-1
ASLGDSTEAF
>TRBV27|13|-|TRBJ1-1
ASSLWAGVASEAF
>TRBV13|12|-|TRBJ1-2
ASSYTGSDYGYT
>TRBV7-9|11|-|TRBJ1-2
ASRTGTGSGYT
>TRBV5-1|14|few|TRBJ2-3
ASSQNSGTSTDTQY
>TRBV28|11|-|TRBJ1-1
ASSLSVNTEAF
>TRBV4-1|14|-|TRBJ2-1
ASSQETWTTYNEQF
>TRBV19|14|-|TRBJ2-2
ASSKYREGPAGELF
>TRBV4-3|16|-|TRBJ1-6
ASSPSAPGTEISSPLH
>TRBV29-1|12|-|TRBJ2-1
SVAEGTDFNEQF
>TRBV14|14|-|TRBJ2-1
ASSQDGGSSYNEQF
>TRBV9|13|once|TRBJ2-6
ADPHRGHGANVLT
>TRBV27|11|-|TRBJ1-6
ASYTGIGSPLH
>TRBV20-1|9|-|TRBJ1-2
SLGGGYGYT
>TRBV19|11|-|TRBJ2-7
ASSISPTYEQY
>TRBV5-3|14|-|TRBJ2-7
ARRAVWDSSSYEQY
>TRBV14|14|-|TRBJ2-1
ASSHNRDRAHNEQF
>TRBV2|11|few|TRBJ2-3
ASLQGYSDTQY
>TRBV13|13|-|TRBJ1-2
ASSETNRGDEGYT
>TRBV28|15|-|TRBJ1-2
ASSSGLTGTGDYGYT
>TRBV7-6|14|-|TRBJ1-5
ASSLASQGAYQPQH
>TRBV9|13|-|TRBJ2-3
ASSVDRAWADTQY
>TRBV15|12|-|TRBJ2-1
ATSRVAEYNEQF
>TRBV15|11|-|TRBJ2-7
ATTKGVGDQQY
>TRBV7-9|10|once|TRBJ1-1
ASRAGDTEAF